This T cell receptor beta chain was captured by sequencing in a study of blood T cell repertoires in COVID-19. Study overall: Sources were T cells, B-cell-depleted T cells, or PBMCs; the material itself was cDNA or gDNA.

This CDR3 spans 18 amino acids. Germline V gene lookup returns CDR1 SGHTA and CDR2 FQGNSA. The trim removed 2 bases at V and 0 bases at J, leaving 11 bases unmatched. Authors' processing steps: Cell counts per sample came from amplifying reference gene primers. The assay was immunoSEQ multiplex PCR, and TCRdb's table has in-frame clones only and misses some. V, J and clone size were drawn from that table, and D and trimming were deduced from the DNA. The table includes about 54,000 clones, roughly 87% detected once. V is TRBV7-2 and J is TRBJ2-7; 9 bases map to TRBD1. The receptor comes from a man aged 50-59 years with active COVID-19. The specimen sequenced was peripheral blood. The CDR3 loop is CASSLITTGTGSSYEQYF. CDR3 sequence (DNA): TGTGCCAGCAGCTTAATTACCACCGGGACAGGGTCCTCCTACGAGCAGTACTTC.